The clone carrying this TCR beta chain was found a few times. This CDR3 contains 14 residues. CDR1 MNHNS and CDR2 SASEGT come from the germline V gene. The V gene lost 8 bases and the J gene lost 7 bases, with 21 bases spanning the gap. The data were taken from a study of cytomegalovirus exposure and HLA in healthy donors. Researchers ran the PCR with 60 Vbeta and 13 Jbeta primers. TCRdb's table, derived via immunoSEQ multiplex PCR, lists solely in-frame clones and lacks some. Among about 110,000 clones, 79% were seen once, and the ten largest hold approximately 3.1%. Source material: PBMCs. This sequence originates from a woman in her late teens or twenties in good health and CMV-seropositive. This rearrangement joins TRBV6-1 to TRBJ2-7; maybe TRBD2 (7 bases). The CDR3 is CASSLTGGAQEQYF. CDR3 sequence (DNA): TGTGCCAGCTCCCTGACTGGGGGGGCCCAAGAGCAGTACTTC.